Described below is a single T cell receptor beta chain sequence and its context. The antigen it binds to is not known. No much larger clone exists at a distance of one base, and base qualities are not known. Peripheral blood CD8+ and CD4+ T cells from healthy donors, Susac syndrome patients and multiple sclerosis patients were profiled using high-throughput TCR beta sequencing. Healthy donors were included as age- and sex-matched controls. Bulk CD8+ and CD4+ T cells were purified magnetically by negative isolation, whereas CD8+ TEMRA cells were enriched by FACS. Blood was drawn into EDTA tubes, processed within 24 hours, and PBMCs were isolated by density gradient centrifugation. PBMCs intended for TCR sequencing were cryopreserved in liquid nitrogen and were subsequently thawed in a 37 degrees C water bath. The sorted or isolated CD4+, CD8+ and CD8+ TEMRA cells had a purity of 90% or higher. The entry originates in a study of CD8 T cells in Susac syndrome (dated by TCRdb to the late 2010s). With respect to the entire study: The study used repertoire sequencing to test whether antigen drove CD8+ T cell activation and differentiation in Susac syndrome. The paper as a whole reports these results and caveats: The TCR sequencing and HLA analysis was acknowledged to have included a relatively small number of individuals.

The germline V gene yields MNHEY for CDR1 and SVGEGT for CDR2. V is cut by 7 bases and J by 1 base, and the space between the germline ends is 13 bases. Reading from cysteine to phenylalanine, the CDR3 counts 14 amino acids. Only the CDR3 region is kept as DNA, spanning 42 bases read in frame from base 1. RNA was extracted with the RNeasy kit and roughly 0.5 to 1 ug was reverse transcribed using random hexamers. The immunoSEQ multiplex PCR assay, covering 54 Vbeta and 13 Jbeta segments, was used to amplify TCR beta CDR3 regions. To correct PCR amplification bias, a synthetic template baseline was used for both primer optimization and computational correction. The authors' pipeline ran thus. Reads were annotated to V, D and J genes per IMGT and analyzed with immunoSEQ Analyzer, keeping only productive sequences. Clonality was computed as one minus Shannon entropy normalized by log2 of the number of productive unique sequences. For each patient and control, public and private clones were evaluated within the 100 most prevalent clones. Susac-specific clones were defined as absent from healthy and MS cohorts, approximately 1,000 published viral clones and other ImmuneACCESS disease sequences. TCRdb reanalyzed the raw reads on its own, using fastp at Q25 for trimming and MiXCR for clone calling, and kept in-frame beta chains. Every entry covers one CDR3 protein and lists the most common genes and DNA from its rows. What appears here as the V and J calls and clone size reflects TCRdb's work, not the paper's. The sample table lists roughly 200,000 distinct CDR3 sequences, 90% to 95% of them with a count of one. The ten most abundant clones make up around 0.096% of the sample.

The rearrangement combines TRBV6-2 or TRBV6-3 with TRBJ2-5; confidence is insufficient to name the D gene. Sequences were obtained from CD4+ T cells from PBMCs. The source of this sequence is a human donor in good health. The CDR3 protein is CASNSGTLQETQYF. Read as DNA, the sequence is TGTGCCAGCAACTCTGGTACCCTCCAAGAGACCCAGTACTTC.